A single sample is the source of the 9 T cell receptor beta chains below, sequenced in a study of cytomegalovirus exposure and HLA in healthy donors. The PCR used 60 Vbeta and 13 Jbeta primers. Clones were sequenced by immunoSEQ multiplex PCR, and TCRdb holds only the in-frame ones, with some missing. Of 150,000 or so clones in the sample, 77% were seen once. The sequenced sample was PBMCs. The receptor set was obtained from a male donor in good health and CMV-seronegative.

V usage is TRBV6-5 and J usage is TRBJ2-7; 8 positions match TRBD2. The V and J ends lost 8 bases and 3 bases, in that order; junction bases with no gene match: 6. The CDR3 is 13 amino acids. CDR1 is MNHEY, CDR2 SVGAGI, per germline. The CDR3 loop is CASGQRENYEQYF. CDR3 bases: TGTGCCAGCGGGCAGCGGGAGAACTACGAGCAGTACTTC.

This chain uses TRBV6-1 with TRBJ1-2; D might be TRBD1 (6 bases). Trimming stripped 1 base from V and 8 bases from J, with 14 bases between. This CDR3 contains 14 residues. Per germline, CDR1 MNHNS and CDR2 SASEGT. The CDR3 DNA sequence: TGTGCCAGCAGTGAAGGGGGGCTTAGAAGGGGCTACACCTTC. Amino acids: CASSEGGLRRGYTF.

This rearrangement joins TRBV30 to TRBJ1-1; perhaps TRBD1 as D (6 bases). CDR1 and CDR2 from the germline V gene are GTSNPN and SVGIG (reference sequence). This CDR3 is built from 17 residues. The V gene lost 7 bases and the J gene lost 3 bases, with 27 bases spanning the gap. The CDR3 here is CAFLGGGLASDYTEAFF. CDR3 DNA: TGTGCCTTTCTAGGGGGGGGGCTGGCGTCTGATTACACTGAAGCTTTCTTT.

This chain uses TRBV9 with TRBJ2-3; 9 nucleotides agree with TRBD2. Germline V CDR1 and CDR2: SGDLS, YYNGEE. V was pared by 4 bases and J by 6 bases, with 12 bases of the junction left unmatched. The CDR3 runs to 16 residues. The CDR3 here is CASSLTAGGRRDTQYF. The CDR3 nucleotides are TGTGCCAGCAGCCTAACAGCGGGGGGCCGGAGGGATACGCAGTATTTT.

V usage is TRBV9 and J usage is TRBJ1-2; no clear D gene. Germline V gene sequence: CDR1 SGDLS, CDR2 YYNGEE. V was pared by 9 bases and J by 2 bases, with 17 bases between. This CDR3 has 14 amino acids. CDR3 loop: CATKPNSGNYGYTF. The DNA of the CDR3 is TGTGCCACCAAACCTAATTCAGGCAACTATGGCTACACCTTC.

The chain links TRBV9 to TRBJ1-6, with 7 bases aligning to TRBD1. Trimming cost V 3 bases and J 3 bases; bases outside gene matches: 6. The CDR3 loop spans 16 amino acids. CDR1 is SGDLS and CDR2 is YYNGEE in the germline V gene. CDR3 in DNA: TGTGCCAGCAGCGCTACAGGGGAAGGCTATAATTCACCCCTCCACTTT. Its translation is CASSATGEGYNSPLHF. Full variable domain (missing parts from reference TRBV9 and TRBJ1-6): DSGVTQTPKHLITATGQRVTLRCSPRSGDLSVYWYQQSLDQGLQFLIQYYNGEERAKGNILERFSAQQFPDLHSELNLSSLELGDSALYFCASSATGEGYNSPLHFGNGTRLTVT.

In its sample, this clone was seen once. The genes are TRBV18 and TRBJ2-5; TRBD2 agrees at 9 bases. CDR1 is KGHSH and CDR2 is LQKENI in the germline V gene. The V segment lost 5 bases and the J segment 5 bases; nucleotides outside the gene matches: 0. The CDR3 has 12 amino acids. For the CDR3, the DNA is TGTGCCAGCTCAGCGGGAGGGGAGACCCAGTACTTC. As protein: CASSAGGETQYF.

The chain recombines TRBV27 with TRBJ2-5; 9 bases map to TRBD2. There are 16 residues in the CDR3. V lost 2 bases, J lost 3 bases, and 7 bases stayed unmatched. Per germline, CDR1 MNHEY and CDR2 SMNVEV (reference sequence). The CDR3: CASSLGSLAGKETQYF. CDR3 DNA sequence: TGTGCCAGCAGTTTAGGCTCCCTAGCGGGAAAAGAGACCCAGTACTTC.

The chain joins TRBV10-3 to TRBJ2-1; 10 nucleotides match TRBD2. The CDR3 spans 15 residues. Germline-derived CDR1 and CDR2 are ENHRY and SYGVKD. Losses at the gene ends were 4 bases for V and 7 bases for J; bases not matched to a gene: 7. The CDR3 sequence is CAISALAGVGNEQFF. The CDR3 DNA reads as TGTGCCATCAGTGCTCTAGCGGGAGTAGGAAATGAGCAGTTCTTC.